This passage covers 6 T cell receptor beta chains from one sample sequenced in a study of CD8 T cells in Susac syndrome. Random hexamers served to reverse transcribe roughly 0.45 to 1 ug RNA. A single record per CDR3 protein comes from TCRdb applying MiXCR to the immunoSEQ multiplex PCR reads. The sample includes some 170,000 distinct CDR3 sequences, 85% to 95% of them seen just once. Sequencing was performed on CD4+ T cells from PBMCs. All receptors come from a human donor in good health.

This sequence joins TRBV12-3 or TRBV12-4 and TRBJ2-5, with D possibly being TRBD1 (7 bases). This CDR3 region has 15 residues. Trimming removed 4 bases from V and 4 bases from J, with 16 bases in between. The CDR3 loop reads CASSSGQTEGETQYF. For the CDR3, the DNA is TGTGCCAGCAGTTCGGGACAGACGGAGGGAGAGACCCAGTACTTC.

The rearrangement uses TRBV14 and TRBJ1-1; D remains unclear. Germline V gene lookup returns CDR1 SGHDN and CDR2 FVKESK. CDR3 length: 13 residues. Trimming removed 3 bases from V and 2 bases from J, with 7 bases in between. The DNA for the CDR3 is TGTGCCAGCAGCCAGGGGATCAACACTGAAGCTTTCTTT. This sequence encodes CASSQGINTEAFF.

This chain uses TRBV18 with TRBJ1-1; no firm D call. V lost 3 bases, J lost 0 bases, and 5 bases lay in between. CDR1 is KGHSH and CDR2 is LQKENI in the germline V gene. The CDR3 spans 13 residues. In DNA, the CDR3 is TGTGCCAGCTCACCGAGGGTGAACACTGAAGCTTTCTTT. It codes for CASSPRVNTEAFF.

The chain employs TRBV5-6 and TRBJ2-3; D is perhaps TRBD2 (6 bases). V lost 2 bases to trimming and J lost 1 base, with 11 bases between them. CDR3 length equals 15 residues. Germline assignment: CDR1 SGHDT and CDR2 YYEEEE. CDR3 bases: TGTGCCAGCAGCTTCGCGTGGGGGGGCACAGATACGCAGTATTTT. Translated, it gives CASSFAWGGTDTQYF.

This rearrangement joins TRBV6-6 to TRBJ2-5, with 7 bases lining up with TRBD1. There are 13 residues in the CDR3. Germline lookup yields CDR1 MNHNY and CDR2 SVGAGI (reference sequence). V lost 7 bases to trimming and J lost 3 bases; unmatched junction nucleotides: 5. CDR3 sequence (DNA): TGTGCCAGCACCTACGGGACAGAAGAGACCCAGTACTTC. Translated: CASTYGTEETQYF.

J is TRBJ1-5 and V is TRBV19; weak D call: TRBD1 (6 bases). Germline CDR1 reads LNHDA; CDR2 reads SQIVND (reference sequence). V lost 6 bases and J lost 11, with 17 bases in between. This CDR3 spans 13 amino acids. CDR3 bases: TGTGCCAGTAGACCAGACGGGGGCTGGGCCCAGCATTTT. Amino acid sequence: CASRPDGGWAQHF.